Listed below are T cell receptor beta chains from one sample, sequenced in a study of OX40 agonist ivuxolimab in advanced cancers. The repertoire was sequenced with immunoSEQ multiplex PCR; TCRdb's copy has only in-frame clones and lacks some. The table has 90,000 to 150,000 clones, more than 80% seen once. Sequencing was performed on CD4+ or CD8+ T cells sorted from blood, taken in a trial of the OX40 agonist ivuxolimab. The receptors originated from an adult with an advanced solid tumor such as melanoma, head and neck, liver or kidney cancer. CDR3s include the opening cysteine and the closing phenylalanine or tryptophan. Fields, in order: J gene, V gene, clone size, D gene, CDR3 DNA, CDR3 protein. A D gene is named only where the DNA matches it firmly. Some rows have no size entry. The others give once, few or many, or a class for an expanded clone.

J gene: TRBJ2-1
V gene: TRBV30
clone size: once
D gene: TRBD2
CDR3 DNA: TGTGCCTGGAGTGCGTTTAGCGGGCTCTACAATGAGCAGTTCTTC
CDR3 protein: CAWSAFSGLYNEQFF

J gene: TRBJ2-2
V gene: TRBV9
clone size: -
D gene: -
CDR3 DNA: TGTGCCAGCAGCGCGGACCACTTGGGGGAGCTGTTTTTT
CDR3 protein: CASSADHLGELFF

J gene: TRBJ1-5
V gene: TRBV5-5
clone size: -
D gene: -
CDR3 DNA: TGTGCCAGCAGCTTTGGAGACAGTCATCAGCCCCAGCATTTT
CDR3 protein: CASSFGDSHQPQHF

J gene: TRBJ2-3
V gene: TRBV28
clone size: -
D gene: TRBD2
CDR3 DNA: TGTGCCAGCAGTTTACCGGGGGGGCCCGGCACAGATACGCAGTATTTT
CDR3 protein: CASSLPGGPGTDTQYF

J gene: TRBJ1-5
V gene: TRBV7-2
clone size: -
D gene: TRBD1
CDR3 DNA: TGTGCCAGCAGCTTGCGGACAGGGGGTTCGGGTAGCAATCAGCCCCAGCATTTT
CDR3 protein: CASSLRTGGSGSNQPQHF

J gene: TRBJ2-2
V gene: TRBV15
clone size: -
D gene: -
CDR3 DNA: TGTGCCACCAACCGGGGGGCGGACGGGGAGCTGTTTTTT
CDR3 protein: CATNRGADGELFF

J gene: TRBJ2-7
V gene: TRBV10-3
clone size: -
D gene: -
CDR3 DNA: TGTGCCATCAGCCCCCGAATGACCTACGAGCAGTACTTC
CDR3 protein: CAISPRMTYEQYF

J gene: TRBJ2-5
V gene: TRBV11-2
clone size: -
D gene: TRBD2
CDR3 DNA: TGTGCCAGCAGCTTAGACCCCATTGGCGGGGGGGCCAGGGAGACCCAGTACTTC
CDR3 protein: CASSLDPIGGGARETQYF

J gene: TRBJ1-4
V gene: TRBV18
clone size: -
D gene: -
CDR3 DNA: TGTGCCAGCTCCAGGGCAACTAATGAAAAACTGTTTTTT
CDR3 protein: CASSRATNEKLFF

J gene: TRBJ1-2
V gene: TRBV10-3
clone size: -
D gene: TRBD1
CDR3 DNA: TGTGCCGTAACTGGGGACAGTAACTATGGCTACACCTTC
CDR3 protein: CAVTGDSNYGYTF

J gene: TRBJ1-1
V gene: TRBV6-5
clone size: -
D gene: -
CDR3 DNA: TGTGCCAGCAGCCGCCGGGGGACTGAAGCTTTCTTT
CDR3 protein: CASSRRGTEAFF

J gene: TRBJ2-3
V gene: TRBV19
clone size: -
D gene: -
CDR3 DNA: TGTGCCAGTAACCCGCTGGGATCGGACACAGATACGCAGTATTTT
CDR3 protein: CASNPLGSDTDTQYF

J gene: TRBJ2-7
V gene: TRBV11-3
clone size: -
D gene: -
CDR3 DNA: TGTGCCAGCAGCATGGGATGGGACGGGGACGAGCAGTACTTC
CDR3 protein: CASSMGWDGDEQYF

J gene: TRBJ1-5
V gene: TRBV10-3
clone size: once
D gene: -
CDR3 DNA: TGTGCCATCAGTGGCAGGGTGGGTCAGCCCCAGCATTTT
CDR3 protein: CAISGRVGQPQHF

J gene: TRBJ1-6
V gene: TRBV5-4
clone size: few
D gene: -
CDR3 DNA: TGTGCCAGCAGCTCTCAGTCGGGGACACTTAATTCACCCCTCCACTTT
CDR3 protein: CASSSQSGTLNSPLHF

J gene: TRBJ2-1
V gene: TRBV11-2
clone size: -
D gene: TRBD2
CDR3 DNA: TGTGCCAGCAGCCCGGGACTAGCGGGGGTAATTAGCTCCTACAATGAGCAGTTCTTC
CDR3 protein: CASSPGLAGVISSYNEQFF

J gene: TRBJ2-1
V gene: TRBV4-1
clone size: -
D gene: -
CDR3 DNA: TGCGCCAGCAGCCACCCGGGGGTACACGAGCAGTTCTTC
CDR3 protein: CASSHPGVHEQFF

J gene: TRBJ2-5
V gene: TRBV4-2
clone size: -
D gene: TRBD2
CDR3 DNA: TGTGCCAGCAGCCAAGAGGGGGGGGGACCCCAGGAGACCCAGTACTTC
CDR3 protein: CASSQEGGGPQETQYF

J gene: TRBJ2-1
V gene: TRBV9
clone size: -
D gene: -
CDR3 DNA: TGTGCCAGCAGCGTAGAAGAGAGGGCCGGTGAGCAGTTCTTC
CDR3 protein: CASSVEERAGEQFF

J gene: TRBJ1-5
V gene: TRBV5-6
clone size: -
D gene: TRBD1
CDR3 DNA: TGTGCCAGCAGCCGCCTTTCCGACAGGGCTAACAATCAGCCCCAGCATTTT
CDR3 protein: CASSRLSDRANNQPQHF

J gene: TRBJ1-4
V gene: TRBV6-6
clone size: -
D gene: TRBD1
CDR3 DNA: TGTGCCAGCAGGATTTACAGGGGCCCAACTAATGAAAAACTGTTTTTT
CDR3 protein: CASRIYRGPTNEKLFF

J gene: TRBJ2-3
V gene: TRBV7-2
clone size: -
D gene: -
CDR3 DNA: TGTGCCAGCAGCTTACAATCGGGTGAGGCAGATACGCAGTATTTT
CDR3 protein: CASSLQSGEADTQYF

J gene: TRBJ1-3
V gene: TRBV10-3
clone size: -
D gene: -
CDR3 DNA: TGTGCCATCAGCCGGACAGTTAGCTCTGGAAACACCATATATTTT
CDR3 protein: CAISRTVSSGNTIYF

J gene: TRBJ2-2
V gene: TRBV4-3
clone size: -
D gene: -
CDR3 DNA: TGCGCCAGCAGCCAAGATCCCGGGGCCCAGAGCGTCGGGGAGCTGTTTTTT
CDR3 protein: CASSQDPGAQSVGELFF

J gene: TRBJ1-2
V gene: TRBV19
clone size: -
D gene: -
CDR3 DNA: TGTGCCAGTAGTATACAAGACGGCTATGGCTACACCTTC
CDR3 protein: CASSIQDGYGYTF

J gene: TRBJ1-2
V gene: TRBV5-4
clone size: few
D gene: -
CDR3 DNA: TGTGCCAGCAGCAACCCCGGGCAGGAGATCAACTATGGCTACACCTTC
CDR3 protein: CASSNPGQEINYGYTF

J gene: TRBJ1-4
V gene: TRBV4-3
clone size: -
D gene: -
CDR3 DNA: TGCGCCAGCAGCCAAAATACAGGGAAAGAAAAACTGTTTTTT
CDR3 protein: CASSQNTGKEKLFF

J gene: TRBJ1-2
V gene: TRBV6-5
clone size: -
D gene: TRBD1
CDR3 DNA: TGTGCCAGCAAACCACAGGGGGCTAACATCTATGGCTACACCTTC
CDR3 protein: CASKPQGANIYGYTF

J gene: TRBJ1-2
V gene: TRBV10-3
clone size: -
D gene: -
CDR3 DNA: TGTGCCATCAGTGAGTCCGTGACGGTTTTCTACACCTTC
CDR3 protein: CAISESVTVFYTF

J gene: TRBJ1-2
V gene: TRBV5-1
clone size: -
D gene: TRBD1
CDR3 DNA: TGCGCCAGCAGCTTGGTCGCCGGGACAGGGGGCGTGATCTATGGCTACACCTTC
CDR3 protein: CASSLVAGTGGVIYGYTF

J gene: TRBJ2-3
V gene: TRBV7-9
clone size: -
D gene: -
CDR3 DNA: TGTGCCAGCAGCCCTTTAGCGCCTAGCACAGATACGCAGTATTTT
CDR3 protein: CASSPLAPSTDTQYF

J gene: TRBJ2-3
V gene: TRBV19
clone size: -
D gene: -
CDR3 DNA: TGTGCCAGTAGTATACAGGGATCAGATACGCAGTATTTT
CDR3 protein: CASSIQGSDTQYF

J gene: TRBJ1-5
V gene: TRBV4-1
clone size: -
D gene: -
CDR3 DNA: TGCGCCAGCAGCGAAGGGATTTGGCAGCCCCAGCATTTT
CDR3 protein: CASSEGIWQPQHF

J gene: TRBJ2-1
V gene: TRBV5-1
clone size: -
D gene: -
CDR3 DNA: TGCGCCAGCAGCTTGAGTTTACAGAGCTACAATGAGCAGTTCTTC
CDR3 protein: CASSLSLQSYNEQFF

J gene: TRBJ1-2
V gene: TRBV6-5
clone size: -
D gene: TRBD1
CDR3 DNA: TGTGCCAGCAGTGGCAGTGACAGGGGCCTCTATGGCTACACCTTC
CDR3 protein: CASSGSDRGLYGYTF

J gene: TRBJ2-7
V gene: TRBV28
clone size: -
D gene: TRBD2
CDR3 DNA: TGTGCCAGCATCTCCTCTACGGGGGGCTACGAGCAGTACTTC
CDR3 protein: CASISSTGGYEQYF

J gene: TRBJ1-6
V gene: TRBV5-8
clone size: -
D gene: -
CDR3 DNA: TGTGCCAGCAGCCGGGTCGGGGTTAGCAGGGCTAGGAATTCACCCCTCCACTTT
CDR3 protein: CASSRVGVSRARNSPLHF

J gene: TRBJ2-2
V gene: TRBV6-5
clone size: -
D gene: -
CDR3 DNA: TGTGCCAGCAGTTACTCGCCGGTTGGGGAGCTGTTTTTT
CDR3 protein: CASSYSPVGELFF

J gene: TRBJ2-2
V gene: TRBV6-5
clone size: -
D gene: -
CDR3 DNA: TGTGCCAGCGGAGCCGGGGAGCTGTTTTTT
CDR3 protein: CASGAGELFF

J gene: TRBJ2-7
V gene: TRBV4-3
clone size: -
D gene: TRBD1
CDR3 DNA: TGCGCCAGCAGCCAAGAAACCGGGACAGATACTTACGAGCAGTACTTC
CDR3 protein: CASSQETGTDTYEQYF

J gene: TRBJ2-1
V gene: TRBV7-7
clone size: -
D gene: TRBD1
CDR3 DNA: TGTGCTAGCAGCGCGCGACAGGGGGCGAGCTACAATGAGCAGTTCTTC
CDR3 protein: CASSARQGASYNEQFF

J gene: TRBJ2-3
V gene: TRBV4-2
clone size: -
D gene: -
CDR3 DNA: TGTGCCAGCAGCCAAGATATTAGCGTTGTGGATACGCAATATTTT
CDR3 protein: CASSQDISVVDTQYF

J gene: TRBJ2-7
V gene: TRBV18
clone size: -
D gene: -
CDR3 DNA: TGTGCCAGCTCACCCGGACAACAACAATACGAGCAGTACTTC
CDR3 protein: CASSPGQQQYEQYF

J gene: TRBJ1-4
V gene: TRBV6-1
clone size: once
D gene: -
CDR3 DNA: TGTGCCAGCATCCCAACAAATACTAATGAAAAACTGTTTTTT
CDR3 protein: CASIPTNTNEKLFF

J gene: TRBJ2-7
V gene: TRBV18
clone size: -
D gene: -
CDR3 DNA: TGTGCCAGCTCACCTTCTCGCTACGAGCAGTACTTC
CDR3 protein: CASSPSRYEQYF

J gene: TRBJ2-7
V gene: TRBV27
clone size: -
D gene: -
CDR3 DNA: TGTGCCAGCAGTTTTCGGGGGCACGGCGAGCAGTACTTC
CDR3 protein: CASSFRGHGEQYF

J gene: TRBJ2-5
V gene: TRBV7-7
clone size: -
D gene: TRBD2
CDR3 DNA: TGTGCTAGCAGCCCGACTAGCGGGGTTGAGACCCAGTACTTC
CDR3 protein: CASSPTSGVETQYF

J gene: TRBJ1-2
V gene: TRBV28
clone size: -
D gene: TRBD1
CDR3 DNA: TGTGCCAGCAGTCCTGGACAGGGGCCCCTTTATGGCTACACCTTC
CDR3 protein: CASSPGQGPLYGYTF

J gene: TRBJ1-3
V gene: TRBV4-1
clone size: -
D gene: -
CDR3 DNA: TGCGCCAGCAGCCAAGAAGTGGGTAAACGGGAAGGAAACACCATATATTTT
CDR3 protein: CASSQEVGKREGNTIYF

J gene: TRBJ2-7
V gene: TRBV2
clone size: -
D gene: -
CDR3 DNA: TGTGCCAGCAGTGGGACAGCTAGAGGCTACGAGCAGTACTTC
CDR3 protein: CASSGTARGYEQYF